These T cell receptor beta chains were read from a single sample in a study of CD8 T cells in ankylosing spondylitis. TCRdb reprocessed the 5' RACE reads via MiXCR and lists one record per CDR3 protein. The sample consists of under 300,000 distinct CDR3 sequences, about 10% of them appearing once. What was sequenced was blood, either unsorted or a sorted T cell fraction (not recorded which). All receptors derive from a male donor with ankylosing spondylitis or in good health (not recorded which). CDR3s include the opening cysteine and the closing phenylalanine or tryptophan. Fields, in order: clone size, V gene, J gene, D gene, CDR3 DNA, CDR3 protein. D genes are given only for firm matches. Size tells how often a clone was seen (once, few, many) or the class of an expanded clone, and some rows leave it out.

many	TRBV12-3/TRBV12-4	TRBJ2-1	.	TGTGCCAGCACCCGAGGGCGTGCGGACTCCTACAATGAGCAGTTCTTC	CASTRGRADSYNEQFF
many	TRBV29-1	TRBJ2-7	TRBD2	TGCAGCGTTGAAGGGCCTAGCGGAACCTACGAGCAGTACTTC	CSVEGPSGTYEQYF
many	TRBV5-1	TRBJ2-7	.	TGCGCCAGCAGTTCGAGGCGGGACGAGCAGTACTTC	CASSSRRDEQYF
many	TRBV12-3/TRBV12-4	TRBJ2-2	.	TGTGCCAGCTCCTTGGAGGGAGTCAACACCGGGGAGCTGTTTTTT	CASSLEGVNTGELFF
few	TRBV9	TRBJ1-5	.	TGTGCCAGCAGCGTAGGGGGGGCACTTGGGCAGCCCCAGCATTTT	CASSVGGALGQPQHF
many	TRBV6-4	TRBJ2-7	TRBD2	TGTGCCAGCAGTGGACTAGCGGAACACTACGAGCAGTACTTC	CASSGLAEHYEQYF
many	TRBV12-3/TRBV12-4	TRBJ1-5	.	TGTGCCAGCAGGGGGGGGAGGTCCAATCAGCCCCAGCATTTT	CASRGGRSNQPQHF
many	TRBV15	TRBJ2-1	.	TGTGCCACCAGCAGACTAGCCACTTCCAGCAATGAGCAGTTCTTC	CATSRLATSSNEQFF
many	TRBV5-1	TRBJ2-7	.	TGCGCCAGCAGCTTGGGTGGGTTTTACGAGCAGTACTTC	CASSLGGFYEQYF
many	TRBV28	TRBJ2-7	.	TGTGCCACGCGACTCCGTGGTAGGACCTACGAGCAGTACTTC	CATRLRGRTYEQYF
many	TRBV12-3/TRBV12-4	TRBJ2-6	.	TGTGCCAGCAGTTTGTTGGGGGGTGGGGCCAACGTCCTGACTTTC	CASSLLGGGANVLTF
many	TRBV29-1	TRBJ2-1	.	TGCAGCGTTGAAGATCCAACCTTCATGGGGAGTGCCTACAATGAGCAGTTCTTC	CSVEDPTFMGSAYNEQFF
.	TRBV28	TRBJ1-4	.	TGTGCCAGCAGTTTATTATGGGGGGGGGCACGGAGCCGTGCAGAACTGTTTTTT	CASSLLWGGARSRAELFF
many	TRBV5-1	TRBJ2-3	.	TGCGCCAGCAGCTTGGAGGTCGGGGCGGGCGCAGATACGCAGTATTTT	CASSLEVGAGADTQYF
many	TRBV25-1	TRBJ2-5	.	TGTGCCAGCAGTGAATATATGGGCAGGGGAAACCAAGAGACCCAGTACTTC	CASSEYMGRGNQETQYF
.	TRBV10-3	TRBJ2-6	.	TGTGCCACTTACTCTGGGGCCAACGTCCTGACTTTC	CATYSGANVLTF
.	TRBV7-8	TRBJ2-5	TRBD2	TGTGCCAGCAGCTTAACCGGGGGGGTGCGGGAGACCCAGTACTTC	CASSLTGGVRETQYF
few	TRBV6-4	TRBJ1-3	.	TGTGCCAGCAGTGACTCGTGGGGGCGCGGAGGAAACACCATATATTTT	CASSDSWGRGGNTIYF
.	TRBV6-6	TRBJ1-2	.	TGTGCCAGCGGTGACGGACAGAACTATGGCTACACCTTC	CASGDGQNYGYTF
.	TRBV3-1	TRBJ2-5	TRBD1	TGTGCCACCTCCCAAATAGACAGGGCCCCGTGGGAGACCCAGTACTTC	CATSQIDRAPWETQYF
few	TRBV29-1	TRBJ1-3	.	TGCAGCGCCGAGTCCGGGGTTGGAAACACCATATATTTT	CSAESGVGNTIYF
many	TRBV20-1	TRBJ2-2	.	TGCAGTGCTAGCAACCCGAACACCGGGGAGCTGTTTTTT	CSASNPNTGELFF
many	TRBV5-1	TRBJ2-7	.	TGCGCCAGCAGCTTCTCGTTAGAGCACGAGCAGTACTTC	CASSFSLEHEQYF
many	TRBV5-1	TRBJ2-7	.	TGCGCCAGCAGCTTGGCAACAGTATCCGACGAGCAGTACTTC	CASSLATVSDEQYF
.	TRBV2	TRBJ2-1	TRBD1	TGTGCCAGCAGTGAGAGACAGGGTACCTACAATGAGCAGTTCTTC	CASSERQGTYNEQFF
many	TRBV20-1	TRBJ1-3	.	TGCAGTGCTGGGGGTGGGGAGAACACCATATATTTT	CSAGGGENTIYF
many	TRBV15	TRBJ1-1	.	TGTGCCACCAGCAGGACTCAAGGGTGGTCGACTGAAGCTTTCTTT	CATSRTQGWSTEAFF
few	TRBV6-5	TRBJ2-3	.	TGTGCCAGCAGGCTCGGGACTCTACAAACAGATACGCAGTATTTT	CASRLGTLQTDTQYF
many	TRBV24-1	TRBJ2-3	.	TGTGCCACCAGTGACCACCGGGGGTCTAGCACAGATACGCAGTATTTT	CATSDHRGSSTDTQYF
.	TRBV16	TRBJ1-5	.	TGTGCTAGCAGCCACCCCGCGGAAGGCGATCAGCCCCAGCATTTT	CASSHPAEGDQPQHF
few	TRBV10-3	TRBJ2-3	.	TGTGCCATCAGTGCCCAGGACAGCCGTGGGGATACGCAGTATTTT	CAISAQDSRGDTQYF
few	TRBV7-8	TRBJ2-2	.	TGTGCCAGCAGCGGGGCCCTAGGGGCCCACACCGGGGAGCTGTTTTTT	CASSGALGAHTGELFF
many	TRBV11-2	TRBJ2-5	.	TGTGCCAGCAGCTTAGATCGGAGGGGCGGAGAGACCCAGTACTTC	CASSLDRRGGETQYF
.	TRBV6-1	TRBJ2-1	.	TGTGCCAGCAGTGATGATATGGGCTCCTACAATGAGCAGTTCTTC	CASSDDMGSYNEQFF
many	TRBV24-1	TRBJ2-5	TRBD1	TGTGCCACCAGTGAGGCGGGACAGGGGGCGGAAGAGACCCAGTACTTC	CATSEAGQGAEETQYF
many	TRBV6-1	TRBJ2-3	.	TGTGCCAGCAGCCGAATCGGACGCGGTGCAGATACGCAGTATTTT	CASSRIGRGADTQYF
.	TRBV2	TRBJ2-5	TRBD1	TGTGCCTTCAAAAGGACAGGGGTCGATGGAGAGACCCAGTACTTC	CAFKRTGVDGETQYF
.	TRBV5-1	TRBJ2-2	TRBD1	TGCGCCAGCAGCTTTAGAGACAGGGCCACCATCAAGAACACCGGGGAGCTGTTTTTT	CASSFRDRATIKNTGELFF
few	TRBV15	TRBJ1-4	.	TGTGCCACCGCTCCCGGGGGTGAAAAACTGTTTTTT	CATAPGGEKLFF
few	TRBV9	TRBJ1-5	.	TGTGCCAGCAGCCCTTCGACATACACAAATCAGCCCCAGCATTTT	CASSPSTYTNQPQHF
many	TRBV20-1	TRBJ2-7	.	TGCAGTGCGCCGTTGGTGATAGCGCCGTCCTACGAGCAGTACTTC	CSAPLVIAPSYEQYF
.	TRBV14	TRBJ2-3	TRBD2	TGTGCCAGCAGCCCCTTCGGGTCTAGCGGGAGGGCCGATACGCAGTATTTT	CASSPFGSSGRADTQYF
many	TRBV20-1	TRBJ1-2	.	TGCAGTGCTACCACCGGGGCTTTGGGCTACACCTTC	CSATTGALGYTF
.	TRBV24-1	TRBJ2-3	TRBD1	TGTGCCACCAGTGATTCCTGGACAGGGAAGATAGATACGCAGTATTTT	CATSDSWTGKIDTQYF
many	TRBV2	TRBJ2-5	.	TGTGCCAGCAGGAATACCCCGCGAGAGACCCAGTACTTC	CASRNTPRETQYF
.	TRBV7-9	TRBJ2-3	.	TGTGCCAGCAGCCCGACGCTTGGGGAAATCACAGATACGCAGTATTTT	CASSPTLGEITDTQYF
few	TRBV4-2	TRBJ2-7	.	TGTGCCAGCAGCCTCACGGCAGGGGAAGTCTACGAGCAGTACTTC	CASSLTAGEVYEQYF
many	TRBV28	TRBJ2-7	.	TGCGCCAGCAGCTCGGCCTACGAGCAGTACTTC	CASSSAYEQYF
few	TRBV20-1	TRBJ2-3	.	TGCAGTGCTAGAGATGATACGGGTGTGGATACGCAGTATTTT	CSARDDTGVDTQYF